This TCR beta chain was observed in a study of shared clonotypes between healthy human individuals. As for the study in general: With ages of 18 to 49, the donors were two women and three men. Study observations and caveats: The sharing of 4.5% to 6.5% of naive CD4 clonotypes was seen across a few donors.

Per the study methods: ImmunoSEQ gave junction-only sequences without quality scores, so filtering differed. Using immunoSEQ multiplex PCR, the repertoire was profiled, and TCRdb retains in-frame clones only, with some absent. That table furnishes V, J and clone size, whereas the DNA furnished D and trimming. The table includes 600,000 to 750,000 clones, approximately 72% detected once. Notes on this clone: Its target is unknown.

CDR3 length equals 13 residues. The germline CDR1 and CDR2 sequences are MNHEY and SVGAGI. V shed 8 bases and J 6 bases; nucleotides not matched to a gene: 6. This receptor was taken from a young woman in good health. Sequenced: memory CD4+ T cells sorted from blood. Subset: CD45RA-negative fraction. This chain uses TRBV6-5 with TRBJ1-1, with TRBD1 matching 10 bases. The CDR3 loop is CASGRTGGAEAFF. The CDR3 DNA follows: TGTGCCAGCGGAAGGACAGGGGGGGCTGAAGCTTTCTTT.